The 12 T cell receptor beta chains below were found in one sample sequenced in a study of response to subunit inactivated influenza vaccine. MiXCR, run by TCRdb on the RT-PCR reads, gives a single entry per CDR3 protein. Of about 700,000 distinct CDR3 sequences detected, about 15% appear once; the ten largest clones hold approximately 7%. Material: PBMCs from blood, obtained less than 15 days before vaccination. Source of these receptors: a man aged 50-59 years who received an inactivated influenza vaccine.

In this sample, this clonotype turned up many times. The V and J genes are TRBV29-1 and TRBJ1-2; D is unclear. Germline V gene data show CDR1 as SQVTM and CDR2 as ANQGSEA. The ends were cut back, 4 bases at V and 0 bases at J, with 6 bases in the middle. This CDR3 is built from 12 residues. The CDR3 region is CSVAGTNYGYTF. The CDR3 nucleotides read TGCAGCGTTGCCGGGACTAACTATGGCTACACCTTC.

The table lists this clonotype with a few counts. The chain has TRBV5-1 and TRBJ2-7; 7 positions agree with TRBD2. Germline CDR1 is SGHRS and CDR2 is YFSETQ. The trim removed 0 bases at V and 5 bases at J, leaving 5 bases unmatched. The CDR3 is made up of 14 amino acids. CDR3 sequence (DNA): TGCGCCAGCAGCTTGGTCGGGACTAACCACGAGCAGTACTTC. Translating gives CASSLVGTNHEQYF.

The rearrangement uses TRBV27 and TRBJ2-5, with TRBD1 matching 9 bases. J gave up 4 bases and V 5 bases, and 11 bases lay outside the gene matches. Germline V gives CDR1 MNHEY, CDR2 SMNVEV (reference sequence). The CDR3 spans 16 residues. In DNA form, the CDR3 reads TGTGCCAGCAGTACGCTCCGGGACAGGGCCGGAGAGACCCAGTACTTC. It yields the protein CASSTLRDRAGETQYF.

This clonotype was seen many times. The chain uses TRBV24-1 and TRBJ2-1; the match to TRBD2 covers 11 bases. From germline, CDR1 is KGHDR and CDR2 SFDVKD. The J segment lost 5 bases and the V segment lost 4 bases, leaving 9 bases of the junction unmatched. This CDR3 has 17 amino acids. CDR3 coding DNA: TGTGCCACCAGTGACCCAGACCTAGCGGGGGGTAACAATGAGCAGTTCTTC. It codes for CATSDPDLAGGNNEQFF.

This clonotype was seen ten or more times. The CDR3 DNA is TGCGCCAGCAGCTGGGGAACAGGGCGGGCAGATACGCAGTATTTT. As protein: CASSWGTGRADTQYF. The V and J genes are TRBV5-1 and TRBJ2-3, with D perhaps TRBD1 (6 bases). This CDR3 comprises 15 residues. CDR1 is SGHRS, CDR2 YFSETQ, per germline. V lost 3 bases to trimming and J lost 4 bases, with 15 bases between them.

This rearrangement joins TRBV18 to TRBJ2-1; 10 nucleotides align to TRBD2. CDR3 size: 16 residues. V lost 1 base and J lost 6; bases outside the gene matches: 6. Germline V CDR1 and CDR2: KGHSH, LQKENI. CDR3 in amino acids: CASSPRTAGGGNEQFF. For the CDR3, the DNA is TGTGCCAGCTCACCACGGACAGCGGGAGGGGGCAATGAGCAGTTCTTC.

The chain employs TRBV11-2 and TRBJ2-7; D not resolved. CDR3 length equals 14 residues. Germline V lookup: CDR1 SGHAT, CDR2 FQNNGV. V was cut by 2 bases and J by 2 bases, with 10 bases left in between. CDR3 nucleotide sequence: TGTGCCAGCAGCTTATGGCGGCTGGCCTACGAGCAGTACTTC. This gives the protein CASSLWRLAYEQYF. The complete variable domain, with remaining parts taken from reference TRBV11-2 and TRBJ2-7, reads EAGVAQSPRYKIIEKRQSVAFWCNPISGHATLYWYQQILGQGPKLLIQFQNNGVVDDSQLPKDRFSAERLKGVDSTLKIQPAKLEDSAVYLCASSLWRLAYEQYFGPGTRLTVT.

The chain links TRBV29-1 to TRBJ2-4; no clear D. Germline V gene lookup returns CDR1 SQVTM and CDR2 ANQGSEA. Trimming pared 2 bases from V and 0 bases from J, leaving 11 bases between. The CDR3 length is 15 residues. CDR3 in DNA: TGCAGCGTTGAACTAGAAGTCCTAGCCAAAAACATTCAGTACTTC. This encodes CSVELEVLAKNIQYF.

The table lists this clonotype with a few counts. The CDR3 nucleotides are TGTGCCAGCAGTTTAAAGCTGGAGACCCAGTACTTC. Translated, it gives CASSLKLETQYF. The V and J genes are TRBV12-3 or TRBV12-4 and TRBJ2-5; D not resolved. Trimming shortened V by 2 bases and J by 5 bases, and 6 bases separated the two germline ends. The CDR3 is 12 amino acids.

The table lists this clonotype with a few counts. The chain carries TRBV30 and TRBJ2-7, with 9 bases matching TRBD1. Trimming cost V 3 bases and J 2 bases; bases outside gene matches: 5. The CDR3 is 14 amino acids. Germline V gene sequence: CDR1 GTSNPN, CDR2 SVGIG (reference sequence). In nucleotides, the CDR3 is TGTGCCTGGAGCCCGGGACAGGGCACCTACGAGCAGTACTTC. This sequence encodes CAWSPGQGTYEQYF.

The chain recombines TRBV20-1 with TRBJ2-1; D remains ambiguous. CDR1 and CDR2 (germline): DFQATT, SNEGSKA (reference sequence). The CDR3 loop spans 15 amino acids. Trimming took off 1 base at V and 9 bases at J, with 19 bases between the two ends. The CDR3 bases are TGCAGTGCTAGAGGTGCGAGTTCCTCTCGTGGTGAGCAGTTCTTC. Translation gives CSARGASSSRGEQFF.

This clonotype was picked up many times. The genes are TRBV5-1 and TRBJ2-7; D is undetermined. This CDR3 has 13 residues. Germline V gene lookup returns CDR1 SGHRS and CDR2 YFSETQ. V was cut by 3 bases and J by 0 bases, with 7 bases left in between. As DNA, the CDR3 is TGCGCCAGCAGCTATCAGAGCTCCTACGAGCAGTACTTC. This codes for CASSYQSSYEQYF.